A single sample gave rise to the 10 T cell receptor beta chains below, sequenced in a study of CD8+CD57+ T cells in acquired aplastic anemia. The use of genomic DNA as template underpinned the TCR beta VDJ and CDR3 profiling. MiXCR, applied by TCRdb to the reads, yields one record per CDR3 protein. This table has about 160,000 distinct CDR3 sequences, over 55% appearing once. Whoever was chosen for sequencing had shown CD8+CD57+ cell expansion by flow cytometry. The sequencing input was sorted CD4+, CD8+, or CD8+CD57+ T cells (not recorded which) from PBMCs. The receptors were sampled from a human donor with aplastic anemia.

V usage is TRBV10-3 and J usage is TRBJ2-7; 10 nucleotides match TRBD1. The germline V gene has CDR1 ENHRY and CDR2 SYGVKD. The CDR3 is 15 amino acids. Unmatched junction bases numbered 8, after V lost 6 bases and J lost 3 bases. In nucleotides, the CDR3 is TGTGCCATCAGGAGACCGGGACAGGGGTTCTACGAGCAGTACTTC. This encodes CAIRRPGQGFYEQYF.

V is TRBV9 and J is TRBJ2-7, with D perhaps assigned TRBD1 or TRBD2 (5 bases each). V dropped 4 bases and J dropped 5 bases, with 10 bases sitting between them. Germline loops: CDR1 SGDLS, CDR2 YYNGEE. This CDR3 region has 12 residues. As DNA, the CDR3 is TGTGCCAGCAGCCCCTCGGGGCACGAGCAGTACTTC. Translation gives CASSPSGHEQYF.

The chain is built from TRBV20-1 and TRBJ2-7; TRBD2 matches 14 bases. The CDR3 is 16 residues long. Trimming removed 0 bases from V and 6 bases from J; junction bases left unmatched: 7. Germline V gene data show CDR1 as DFQATT and CDR2 as SNEGSKA (reference sequence). In DNA form, the CDR3 reads TGCAGTGCTAGAGATGGGGGACTAGCGGGAGTAAGCGAGCAGTACTTC. Its protein is CSARDGGLAGVSEQYF.

The chain employs TRBV15 and TRBJ2-7, with D tentatively TRBD1 (5 bases). V lost 0 bases to trimming and J lost 2 bases, with 11 bases between them. Germline CDR1 is LNHNV and CDR2 is YYDKDF (reference sequence). The CDR3 consists of 15 residues. CDR3 nucleotides: TGTGCCACCAGCAGAGACCAGGGTTACACCTACGAGCAGTACTTC. It encodes CATSRDQGYTYEQYF.

The V call is TRBV7-6, the J call TRBJ2-7, with unresolved D. The germline CDR1 and CDR2 sequences are SGHVS and FNYEAQ. The CDR3 spans 14 residues. Trimming took 0 bases from V and 2 from J, leaving 8 bases between them. CDR3 in DNA: TGTGCCAGCAGCTTAGCGGCAGTAGCCTACGAGCAGTACTTC. Its protein is CASSLAAVAYEQYF. Full variable domain (rest looked up from reference TRBV7-6 and TRBJ2-7): GAGVSQSPRYKVTKRGQDVALRCDPISGHVSLYWYRQALGQGPEFLTYFNYEAQQDKSGLPNDRFSAERPEGSISTLTIQRTEQRDSAMYRCASSLAAVAYEQYFGPGTRLTVT.

V is TRBV7-8 and J is TRBJ1-1; D is perhaps TRBD1 (5 bases). Trimming shortened V by 3 bases and J by 3 bases, and 8 bases separated the two germline ends. Germline CDR1 is SGHVS and CDR2 is FQNEAQ. There are 13 residues in the CDR3. The CDR3 coding sequence is TGTGCCAGCAGCTTGATCAGGGACACTGAAGCTTTCTTT. Amino acid sequence: CASSLIRDTEAFF. The entire variable domain, with the rest obtained from reference TRBV7-8 and TRBJ1-1, is as follows: GAGVSQSPRYKVAKRGQDVALRCDPISGHVSLFWYQQALGQGPEFLTYFQNEAQLDKSGLPSDRFFAERPEGSVSTLKIQRTQQEDSAVYLCASSLIRDTEAFFGQGTRLTVV.

The chain employs TRBV29-1 and TRBJ2-5; possibly TRBD1 or TRBD2 for D (6 bases each). V shed 8 bases and J shed 5 bases, with 18 bases lying between them. CDR3 length equals 13 residues. Germline CDR1 and CDR2: SQVTM and ANQGSEA. CDR3 residues: CSSGGWAGETQYF. The CDR3 DNA follows: TGCAGCTCCGGGGGCTGGGCGGGTGAGACCCAGTACTTC.

The chain uses TRBV7-8 and TRBJ1-1; TRBD1 matches 7 bases. The CDR3 contains 14 residues. The germline V gene has CDR1 SGHVS and CDR2 FQNEAQ. V lost 6 bases, J lost 4 bases, and 8 bases stayed unmatched. The CDR3 DNA follows: TGTGCCAGCAGAATGGGGCAGGGGGTCACTGAAGCTTTCTTT. This gives the protein CASRMGQGVTEAFF. The variable domain in full, completed from reference TRBV7-8 and TRBJ1-1, reads GAGVSQSPRYKVAKRGQDVALRCDPISGHVSLFWYQQALGQGPEFLTYFQNEAQLDKSGLPSDRFFAERPEGSVSTLKIQRTQQEDSAVYLCASRMGQGVTEAFFGQGTRLTVV.

The V call is TRBV6-5, the J call TRBJ2-3, with unresolved D. CDR3 length: 14 residues. With 4 bases removed from V and 2 bases from J, the gap between germline ends came to 10 bases. Germline V gene data show CDR1 as MNHEY and CDR2 as SVGAGI. The CDR3 spells CASSFSQPTDTQYF. In DNA, the CDR3 is TGTGCCAGCAGTTTCTCACAGCCCACAGATACGCAGTATTTT.

The genes are TRBV7-9 and TRBJ2-7; possibly TRBD1 or TRBD2 for D (5 bases each). The ends were cut back, 5 bases at V and 2 bases at J, with 10 bases in the middle. The CDR3 is 13 residues long. CDR1 is SEHNR and CDR2 is FQNEAQ in the germline V gene (reference sequence). The CDR3 loop reads CASSPRDPYEQYF. Here the CDR3 DNA reads TGTGCCAGCAGCCCTCGGGACCCCTACGAGCAGTACTTC.